This T cell receptor (beta chain) appears in the sequencing data of a study of cytomegalovirus exposure and HLA in healthy donors. The junction had 10 bases not matched to a gene; V was cut back by 2 bases and J by 1 base. This CDR3 spans 18 amino acids. Germline CDR1 SGHTA, CDR2 FQGNSA. Researchers ran the PCR with 60 Vbeta and 13 Jbeta primers. Measured with immunoSEQ multiplex PCR; TCRdb has only the in-frame clones, and not every one. The repertoire table contains over 50,000 clones. Findings and caveats of the study: A few chains linked to CMV were shown in vitro to be specific for CMV antigens. Highly shared sequence variants in one cluster were likely a sequencing artifact.

Donors counted as nominally healthy when sampled, yet unrecorded immune exposures were likely. As regards this clone: Its specificity is unknown.

The chain employs TRBV7-2 and TRBJ2-3; TRBD2 matches at 9 bases. The receptor was derived from a man aged 45-60 years in good health and CMV-seropositive. The sample was PBMCs. CDR3: CASSLRQGAGGGTDTQYF. DNA for the CDR3: TGTGCCAGCAGCTTAAGGCAAGGGGCGGGAGGGGGCACAGATACGCAGTATTTT.